These T cell receptor beta chains were read from a single sample in a study of human T cells and chemical hapten exposure. TCRdb re-analysed the 5' RACE reads in MiXCR, keeping a single row per CDR3 protein. Found here are 70,000 to 85,000 distinct CDR3 sequences, roughly 15% of them singletons; the top ten hold approximately 6.2%. The receptors were gathered from a female donor in good health. Each CDR3 is given with its conserved first and last residue. The D gene is left open where the match is weak. For some rows the clone size is stated as once, few or many, or as a class when expanded; others skip it.

>TRBV5-1|.|few|TRBJ2-7|13
CASSLGEAHEQYF
TGCGCCAGCAGCTTGGGGGAGGCCCACGAGCAGTACTTC
>TRBV21-1|.|.|TRBJ2-7|14
CASSKGELRREQYF
TGTGCCAGCAGCAAAGGGGAGTTACGGCGCGAGCAGTACTTC
>TRBV6-2/TRBV6-3|TRBD1|.|TRBJ2-7|14
CASSFRDRVYEQYF
TGTGCCAGCAGTTTCCGGGACAGGGTCTACGAGCAGTACTTC
>TRBV6-1|.|many|TRBJ1-5|16
CASSEGTRSSNQPQHF
TGTGCCAGCAGTGAAGGTACTAGAAGTAGCAATCAGCCCCAGCATTTT
>TRBV6-1|.|.|TRBJ2-1|11
CASSPVDEQFF
TGTGCCAGCAGTCCCGTAGATGAGCAGTTCTTC
>TRBV3-1|TRBD2|.|TRBJ2-1|16
CASSQVAGRGLNEQFF
TGTGCCAGCAGCCAAGTAGCCGGGAGGGGCCTCAATGAGCAGTTCTTC
>TRBV5-6|TRBD2|.|TRBJ2-3|16
CASSSPGLAREDTQYF
TGTGCCAGCAGCTCCCCGGGACTAGCAAGAGAAGATACGCAGTATTTT
>TRBV27|.|few|TRBJ1-5|13
CASSFGDNQPQHF
TGTGCCAGCAGTTTCGGGGACAATCAGCCCCAGCATTTT
>TRBV29-1|.|.|TRBJ2-1|10
CSVWADEQFF
TGCAGCGTTTGGGCTGATGAGCAGTTCTTC
>TRBV4-3|TRBD1|many|TRBJ1-2|16
CASSQWSARGPYGYTF
TGCGCCAGCAGCCAATGGAGCGCGAGGGGGCCCTATGGCTACACCTTC
>TRBV15|TRBD2|.|TRBJ2-2|14
CATSTGTSTGELFF
TGTGCCACCAGCACCGGGACTAGCACCGGGGAGCTGTTTTTT
>TRBV2|TRBD2|.|TRBJ2-1|16
CASRKTSGGYYNEQFF
TGTGCCAGCAGGAAGACTAGCGGGGGGTACTACAATGAGCAGTTCTTC
>TRBV5-1|TRBD2|.|TRBJ2-1|15
CASTTSGSSYNEQFF
TGCGCCAGCACGACTAGCGGTTCCTCCTACAATGAGCAGTTCTTC
>TRBV6-6|TRBD1|.|TRBJ2-5|15
CASSYRQGGQETQYF
TGTGCCAGCAGTTATAGACAGGGGGGTCAAGAGACCCAGTACTTC
>TRBV27|TRBD2|many|TRBJ2-1|16
CASSFASGRSNNEQFF
TGTGCCAGCAGTTTTGCTAGCGGGAGATCTAACAATGAGCAGTTCTTC
>TRBV20-1|.|.|TRBJ1-1|13
CSAISGRNTEAFF
TGCAGTGCTATTTCAGGAAGGAACACTGAAGCTTTCTTT
>TRBV18|.|few|TRBJ1-1|15
CASSPTSEGRTEAFF
TGTGCCAGCTCACCTACGTCGGAGGGTCGTACTGAAGCTTTCTTT
>TRBV10-3|.|few|TRBJ2-3|13
CAIRDQDADTQYF
TGTGCCATCAGGGACCAGGACGCAGATACGCAGTATTTT
>TRBV2|.|many|TRBJ2-5|15
CASSDHSSEQETQYF
TGTGCCAGCAGTGATCATTCTAGCGAGCAAGAGACCCAGTACTTC
>TRBV6-5|.|.|TRBJ1-1|14
CASSKQEGGTEAFF
TGTGCCAGCAGTAAACAGGAAGGCGGCACTGAAGCTTTCTTT
>TRBV9|TRBD2|once|TRBJ2-3|18
CASSVGSKRGGEADTQYF
TGTGCCAGCAGCGTAGGGTCTAAGCGGGGGGGCGAGGCAGATACGCAGTATTTT
>TRBV6-6|TRBD1|.|TRBJ2-7|16
CASSRNFGTGTGDQYF
TGTGCCAGCAGTAGGAACTTTGGGACCGGGACAGGTGACCAGTACTTC
>TRBV3-2|.|.|TRBJ2-7|17
CASSQVVKTSGSYEQYF
TGTGCCAGCAGCCAAGTTGTAAAGACTAGCGGGTCCTACGAGCAGTACTTC
>TRBV5-4|TRBD1|few|TRBJ1-1|15
CASSGRQGMNTEAFF
TGTGCCAGCAGCGGGAGACAGGGCATGAACACTGAAGCTTTCTTT
>TRBV18|.|.|TRBJ2-1|17
CASSPQSGGGGYNEQFF
TGTGCCAGCTCACCTCAGTCTGGGGGGGGCGGCTACAATGAGCAGTTCTTC
>TRBV6-1|.|.|TRBJ1-5|14
CASSERSGDQPQHF
TGTGCCAGCAGTGAAAGGTCAGGGGATCAGCCCCAGCATTTT
>TRBV10-3|TRBD1|.|TRBJ1-6|15
CAISESTGRGSPLHF
TGTGCCATCAGTGAGTCGACAGGGCGGGGCTCACCCCTCCACTTT
>TRBV6-2/TRBV6-3|.|few|TRBJ1-1|16
CASSYYRLQMNTEAFF
TGTGCCAGCAGTTACTATAGATTGCAGATGAACACTGAAGCTTTCTTT
>TRBV11-2|TRBD2|few|TRBJ2-2|18
CASSLARRGGPNTGELFF
TGTGCCAGCAGCTTAGCACGACGGGGGGGCCCGAACACCGGGGAGCTGTTTTTT
>TRBV12-3/TRBV12-4|.|.|TRBJ1-1|14
CASSFSDLNTEAFF
TGTGCCAGCAGTTTCTCCGATCTGAACACTGAAGCTTTCTTT
>TRBV7-9|TRBD1|.|TRBJ1-5|13
CASSGQANQPQHF
TGTGCCAGCAGCGGACAGGCTAATCAGCCCCAGCATTTT
>TRBV30|.|few|TRBJ2-3|13
CAWSGQSTDTQYF
TGTGCCTGGAGCGGACAGAGCACAGATACGCAGTATTTT
>TRBV5-1|TRBD2|few|TRBJ2-7|14
CASRTSGGTYEQYF
TGCGCCAGCCGGACTAGCGGGGGGACCTACGAGCAGTACTTC
>TRBV19|.|once|TRBJ1-1|13
CASRSSLNTEAFF
TGTGCCAGTAGATCCAGCTTGAACACTGAAGCTTTCTTT
>TRBV6-6|TRBD1|.|TRBJ2-7|13
CASSTGQVGEQYF
TGTGCCAGCAGTACAGGACAGGTGGGCGAGCAGTACTTC